This is a list of T cell receptor beta chains from one sample in a study of cytomegalovirus exposure and HLA in healthy donors. The protocol was immunoSEQ multiplex PCR, while the TCRdb copy is restricted to in-frame clones and leaves out a portion. The sample holds around 100,000 clones, 60% to 75% seen once. Sequenced input: PBMCs. The receptors stem from a woman in her forties in good health and CMV-seronegative. The CDR3 runs from the conserved cysteine through the conserved F or W. The order of the fields is CDR3 DNA, CDR3 protein, D gene, J gene, clone size, V gene. D genes are given only for firm matches. The size of a clone is reported for some rows only, either as once, few or many, or as a class for expanded clones.

cdr3_nt: TGTGCCAGTAGAAATCCCTCAGGGAACACAGATACGCAGTATTTT
cdr3_aa: CASRNPSGNTDTQYF
d_call: -
j_call: TRBJ2-3
clone_size: -
v_call: TRBV19

cdr3_nt: TGCGCCAGCAGCTTCGGGGGTTACAATGAGCAGTTCTTC
cdr3_aa: CASSFGGYNEQFF
d_call: -
j_call: TRBJ2-1
clone_size: few
v_call: TRBV5-1

cdr3_nt: TGTGCCAGCAGACCCCACTCCGGGACAGCCACCTACGAGCAGTACTTC
cdr3_aa: CASRPHSGTATYEQYF
d_call: TRBD1
j_call: TRBJ2-7
clone_size: -
v_call: TRBV5-4

cdr3_nt: TGTGCCAGCAGCAAAGCGAGTCATGGAGGGCGATTCTTC
cdr3_aa: CASSKASHGGRFF
d_call: -
j_call: TRBJ2-1
clone_size: -
v_call: TRBV21-1

cdr3_nt: TGTGCCAGCAGCTTAGCGAGTGGGACAGGGTATGGCTACACCTTC
cdr3_aa: CASSLASGTGYGYTF
d_call: TRBD1
j_call: TRBJ1-2
clone_size: -
v_call: TRBV7-9

cdr3_nt: TGTGCCAGCAGCCCCGGTTACGAGCAGTACTTC
cdr3_aa: CASSPGYEQYF
d_call: -
j_call: TRBJ2-7
clone_size: -
v_call: TRBV7-9

cdr3_nt: TGTGCCTGGAGTGTATCTAGCGAATTCCACAATGAGCAGTTCTTC
cdr3_aa: CAWSVSSEFHNEQFF
d_call: -
j_call: TRBJ2-1
clone_size: -
v_call: TRBV30

cdr3_nt: TGTGCCAGCAGCCCCCAGGGGGCTCAGACTGAAGCTTTCTTT
cdr3_aa: CASSPQGAQTEAFF
d_call: TRBD1
j_call: TRBJ1-1
clone_size: -
v_call: TRBV7-9

cdr3_nt: TGTGCCAGCAGCCTCCGACAAGGCCGGACTGAAGCTTTCTTT
cdr3_aa: CASSLRQGRTEAFF
d_call: -
j_call: TRBJ1-1
clone_size: -
v_call: TRBV7-2

cdr3_nt: TGTGCCAGCAGTACGCGGGACAGGGATCCGGGCTACACCTTC
cdr3_aa: CASSTRDRDPGYTF
d_call: TRBD1
j_call: TRBJ1-2
clone_size: -
v_call: TRBV28

cdr3_nt: TGTGCCAGCTCACCATCGGGTGAAACGCAGTATTTT
cdr3_aa: CASSPSGETQYF
d_call: -
j_call: TRBJ2-3
clone_size: -
v_call: TRBV18

cdr3_nt: TGTGCCACCAGCAGAGATCGTGGGCAGGGCACAGATACGCAGTATTTT
cdr3_aa: CATSRDRGQGTDTQYF
d_call: -
j_call: TRBJ2-3
clone_size: -
v_call: TRBV15

cdr3_nt: TGTGCCAGCAGTTCTGTTGAGACTGAAGCTTTCTTT
cdr3_aa: CASSSVETEAFF
d_call: -
j_call: TRBJ1-1
clone_size: -
v_call: TRBV2

cdr3_nt: TGTGCCAGCAGCGAGGGACAGGGGGCCTTTGGCTACACCTTC
cdr3_aa: CASSEGQGAFGYTF
d_call: TRBD1
j_call: TRBJ1-2
clone_size: -
v_call: TRBV9

cdr3_nt: TGTGCCAGCAGCTTAGATAAGTTGCCAGGGCTCTCCTACGAGCAGTACTTC
cdr3_aa: CASSLDKLPGLSYEQYF
d_call: -
j_call: TRBJ2-7
clone_size: -
v_call: TRBV11-2

cdr3_nt: TGTGCCAGCAGTTACTCAGGGGTGGGGCGCGAGCAGTACTTC
cdr3_aa: CASSYSGVGREQYF
d_call: -
j_call: TRBJ2-7
clone_size: -
v_call: TRBV6-5

cdr3_nt: TGTGCCTGGAGTAGACAGAACAATCAGCCCCAGCATTTT
cdr3_aa: CAWSRQNNQPQHF
d_call: -
j_call: TRBJ1-5
clone_size: once
v_call: TRBV30

cdr3_nt: TGTCTAACTGTTTGCTACTATGGCTACACCTTC
cdr3_aa: CLTVCYYGYTF
d_call: -
j_call: TRBJ1-2
clone_size: -
v_call: TRBV28